This T cell receptor (beta chain) was captured in a study of shared clonotypes between healthy human individuals. Assay: immunoSEQ multiplex PCR; the TCRdb copy retains only in-frame clones and omits some. The data show roughly 2.1 million clones, just over 90% seen once. V lost 3 bases to trimming and J lost 5 bases; unmatched junction nucleotides: 13. The germline V gene has CDR1 MDHEN and CDR2 SYDVKM. The CDR3 is 17 amino acids. It was CD45RO-negative cells, positively selected for CCR7, that made up naive CD8 cells, with terminally differentiated effector memory CD45RA+ cells excluded. Sequenced: naive CD8+ T cells from PBMCs. The origin of this receptor is a man between 18 and 29 years old in good health. Some clones in this sample may be carry-over from other donors' samples. J is TRBJ2-3 and V is TRBV28; 8 bases fit TRBD2. CDR3 protein: CASSFRITSGSVDTQYF. DNA of the CDR3: TGTGCCAGCAGTTTTAGAATTACGAGCGGGAGTGTAGATACGCAGTATTTT.